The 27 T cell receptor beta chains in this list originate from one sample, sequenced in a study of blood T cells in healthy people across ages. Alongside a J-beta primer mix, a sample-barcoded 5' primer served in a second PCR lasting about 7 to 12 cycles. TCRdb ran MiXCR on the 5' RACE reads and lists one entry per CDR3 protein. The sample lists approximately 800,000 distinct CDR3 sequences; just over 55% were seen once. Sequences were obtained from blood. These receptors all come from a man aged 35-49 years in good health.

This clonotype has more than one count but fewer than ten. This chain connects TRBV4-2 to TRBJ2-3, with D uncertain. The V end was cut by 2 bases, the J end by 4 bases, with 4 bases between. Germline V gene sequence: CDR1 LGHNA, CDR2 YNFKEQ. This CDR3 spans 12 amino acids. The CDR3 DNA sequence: TGTGCCAGCAGCCAATTCCCAGATACGCAGTATTTT. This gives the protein CASSQFPDTQYF.

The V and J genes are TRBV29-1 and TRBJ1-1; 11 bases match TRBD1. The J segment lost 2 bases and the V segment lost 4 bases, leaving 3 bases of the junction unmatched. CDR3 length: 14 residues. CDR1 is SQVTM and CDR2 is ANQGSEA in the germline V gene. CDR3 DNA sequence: TGCAGCGTTGGGACAGGGGGCCTTAACACTGAAGCTTTCTTT. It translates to CSVGTGGLNTEAFF.

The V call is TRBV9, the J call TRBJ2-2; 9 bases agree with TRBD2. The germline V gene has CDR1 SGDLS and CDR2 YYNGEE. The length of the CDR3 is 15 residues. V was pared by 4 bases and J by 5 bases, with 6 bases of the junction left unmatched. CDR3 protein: CASSNTSGWTGELFF. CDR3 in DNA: TGTGCCAGCAGCAACACTAGCGGGTGGACCGGGGAGCTGTTTTTT.

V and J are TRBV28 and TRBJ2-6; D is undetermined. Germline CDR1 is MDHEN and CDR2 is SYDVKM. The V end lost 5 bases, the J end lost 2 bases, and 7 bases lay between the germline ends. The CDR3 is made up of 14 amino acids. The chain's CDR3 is CASSVPAGANVLTF. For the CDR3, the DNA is TGTGCCAGCAGTGTACCGGCTGGGGCCAACGTCCTGACTTTC.

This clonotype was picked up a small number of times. CDR3 nucleotides: TGCGCCAGCAGCCAAGTCATCAGCACAGATACGCAGTATTTT. Translation: CASSQVISTDTQYF. The chain recombines TRBV4-3 with TRBJ2-3; no reliable D call. V lost 1 base and J lost 0, with 5 bases in between. CDR1 is LGHNA and CDR2 is YSLEER in the germline V gene. The CDR3 contains 14 residues.

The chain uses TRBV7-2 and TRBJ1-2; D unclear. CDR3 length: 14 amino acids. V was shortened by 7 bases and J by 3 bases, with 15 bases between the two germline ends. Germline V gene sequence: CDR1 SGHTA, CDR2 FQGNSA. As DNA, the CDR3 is TGTGCCAGCACGTTCCAGTCTGGGGACTATGGCTACACCTTC. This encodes CASTFQSGDYGYTF.

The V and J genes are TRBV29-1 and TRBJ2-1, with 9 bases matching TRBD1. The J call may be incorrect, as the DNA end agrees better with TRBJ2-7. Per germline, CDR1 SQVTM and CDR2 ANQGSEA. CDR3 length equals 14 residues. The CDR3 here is CSVQTGQGADEQYF. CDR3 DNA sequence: TGCAGCGTCCAAACGGGACAGGGCGCAGATGAGCAGTACTTC.

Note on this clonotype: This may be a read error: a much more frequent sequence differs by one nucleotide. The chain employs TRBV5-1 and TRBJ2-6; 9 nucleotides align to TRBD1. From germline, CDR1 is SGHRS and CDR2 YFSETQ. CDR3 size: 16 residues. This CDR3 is CANSKGTGTGANVLTF. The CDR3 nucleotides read TGCGCCAACAGCAAAGGGACAGGGACTGGGGCCAACGTCCTGACTTTC.

CDR3 protein: CSIRQGVGTEAFF. CDR3 DNA sequence: TGCAGCATAAGACAGGGTGTGGGGACTGAAGCTTTCTTT. The chain carries TRBV29-1 and TRBJ1-1; 7 bases map to TRBD1. Germline V lookup: CDR1 SQVTM, CDR2 ANQGSEA. V dropped 8 bases and J dropped 5; count of bases not matched to a gene: 11. The CDR3 runs to 13 residues.

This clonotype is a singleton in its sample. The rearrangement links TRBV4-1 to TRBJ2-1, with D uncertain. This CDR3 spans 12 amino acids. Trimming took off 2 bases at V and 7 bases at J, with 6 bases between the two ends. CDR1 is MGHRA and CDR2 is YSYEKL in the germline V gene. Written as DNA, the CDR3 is TGCGCCAGCAGCCAACTCTCTAATGAGCAGTTCTTC. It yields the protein CASSQLSNEQFF.

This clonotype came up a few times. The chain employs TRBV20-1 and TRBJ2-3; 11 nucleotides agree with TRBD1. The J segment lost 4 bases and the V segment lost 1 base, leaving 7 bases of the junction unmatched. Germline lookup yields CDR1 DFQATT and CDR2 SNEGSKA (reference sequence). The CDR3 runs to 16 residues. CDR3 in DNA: TGCAGTGCTAGAGGAGATGCGGGACAGGGGGCAGATACGCAGTATTTT. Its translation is CSARGDAGQGADTQYF.

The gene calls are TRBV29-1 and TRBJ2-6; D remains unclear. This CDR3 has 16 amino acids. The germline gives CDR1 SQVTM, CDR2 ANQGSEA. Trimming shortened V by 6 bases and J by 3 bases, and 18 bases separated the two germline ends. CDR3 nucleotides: TGCAGCGTGGTCGTGAATAGATTTTTTGGGGCCAACGTCCTGACTTTC. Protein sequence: CSVVVNRFFGANVLTF.

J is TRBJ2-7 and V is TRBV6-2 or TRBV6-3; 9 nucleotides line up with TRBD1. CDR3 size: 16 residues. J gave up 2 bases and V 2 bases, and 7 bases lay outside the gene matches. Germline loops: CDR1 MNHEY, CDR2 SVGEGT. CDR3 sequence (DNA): TGTGCCAGCAGTTACCCAAGACAGGGGGGAGCCTACGAGCAGTACTTC. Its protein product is CASSYPRQGGAYEQYF.

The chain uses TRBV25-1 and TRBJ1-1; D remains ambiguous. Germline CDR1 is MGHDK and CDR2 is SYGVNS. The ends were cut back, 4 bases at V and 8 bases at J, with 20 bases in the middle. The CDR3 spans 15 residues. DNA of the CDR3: TGTGCCAGCAGTGGGATAAATTTCGTCCAGAGCGAAGCTTTCTTT. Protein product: CASSGINFVQSEAFF.

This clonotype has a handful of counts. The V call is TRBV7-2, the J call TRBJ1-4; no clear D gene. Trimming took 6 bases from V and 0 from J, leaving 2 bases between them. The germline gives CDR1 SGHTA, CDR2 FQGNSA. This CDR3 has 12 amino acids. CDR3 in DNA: TGTGCCAGCAGAACAACTAATGAAAAACTGTTTTTT. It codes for CASRTTNEKLFF. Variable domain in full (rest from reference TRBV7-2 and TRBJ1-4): GAGVSQSPSNKVTEKGKDVELRCDPISGHTALYWYRQSLGQGLEFLIYFQGNSAPDKSGLPSDRFSAERTGGSVSTLTIQRTQQEDSAVYLCASRTTNEKLFFGSGTQLSVL.

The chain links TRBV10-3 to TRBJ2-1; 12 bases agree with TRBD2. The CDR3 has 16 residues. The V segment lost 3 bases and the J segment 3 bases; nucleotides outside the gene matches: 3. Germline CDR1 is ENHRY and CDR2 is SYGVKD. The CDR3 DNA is TGTGCCATCAGTGACCGGACTAGCGGGGACTACAATGAGCAGTTCTTC. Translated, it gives CAISDRTSGDYNEQFF.

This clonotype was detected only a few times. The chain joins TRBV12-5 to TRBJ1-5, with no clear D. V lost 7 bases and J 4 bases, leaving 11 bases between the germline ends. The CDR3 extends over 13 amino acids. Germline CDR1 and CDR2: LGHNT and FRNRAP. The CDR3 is CASALHSNQPQHF. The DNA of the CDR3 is TGTGCTAGTGCTCTTCATTCGAATCAGCCCCAGCATTTT.

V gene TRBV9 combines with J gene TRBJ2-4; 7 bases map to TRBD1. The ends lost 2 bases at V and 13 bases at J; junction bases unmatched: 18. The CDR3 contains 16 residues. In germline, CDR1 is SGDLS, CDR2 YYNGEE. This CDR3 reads CASSVGQPTLGREQYF. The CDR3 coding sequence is TGTGCCAGCAGCGTGGGACAGCCCACCCTCGGTAGGGAGCAGTACTTC. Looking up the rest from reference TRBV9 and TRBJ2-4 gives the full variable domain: DSGVTQTPKHLITATGQRVTLRCSPRSGDLSVYWYQQSLDQGLQFLIQYYNGEERAKGNILERFSAQQFPDLHSELNLSSLELGDSALYFCASSVGQPTLGREQYFGAGTRLSVL.

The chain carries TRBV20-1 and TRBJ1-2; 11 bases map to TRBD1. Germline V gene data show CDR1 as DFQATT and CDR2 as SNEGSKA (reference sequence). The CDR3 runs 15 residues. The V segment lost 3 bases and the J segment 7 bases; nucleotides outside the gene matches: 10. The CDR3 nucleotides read TGCAGTGCTAGCCGATCGGGACAGGGGGTTAGTGGCTACACCTTC. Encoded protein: CSASRSGQGVSGYTF.

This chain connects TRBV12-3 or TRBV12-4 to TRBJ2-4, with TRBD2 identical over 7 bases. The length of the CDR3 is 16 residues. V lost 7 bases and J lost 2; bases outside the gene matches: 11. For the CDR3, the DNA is TGTGCCAGCACCGCGTGGGGGGGTTTATCCAAAAACATTCAGTACTTC. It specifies CASTAWGGLSKNIQYF.

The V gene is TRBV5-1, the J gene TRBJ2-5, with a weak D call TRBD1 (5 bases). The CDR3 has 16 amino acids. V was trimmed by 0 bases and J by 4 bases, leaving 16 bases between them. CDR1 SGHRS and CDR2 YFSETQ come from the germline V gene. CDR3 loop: CASSLGARGELETQYF. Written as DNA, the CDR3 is TGCGCCAGCAGCTTGGGGGCTAGGGGCGAACTAGAGACCCAGTACTTC.

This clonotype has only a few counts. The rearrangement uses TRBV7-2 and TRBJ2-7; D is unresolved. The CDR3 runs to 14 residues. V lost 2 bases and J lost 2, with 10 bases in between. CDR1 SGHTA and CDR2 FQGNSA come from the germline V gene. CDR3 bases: TGTGCCAGCAGCTTACGGCCTCCCCCCTACGAGCAGTACTTC. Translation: CASSLRPPPYEQYF.

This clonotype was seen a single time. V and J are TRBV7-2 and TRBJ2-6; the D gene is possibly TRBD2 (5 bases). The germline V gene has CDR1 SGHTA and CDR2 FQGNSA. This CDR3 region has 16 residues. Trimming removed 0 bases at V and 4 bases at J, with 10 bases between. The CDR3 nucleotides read TGTGCCAGCAGCTTAGCATCCGGGGTGGGGGCCAACGTCCTGACTTTC. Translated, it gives CASSLASGVGANVLTF.

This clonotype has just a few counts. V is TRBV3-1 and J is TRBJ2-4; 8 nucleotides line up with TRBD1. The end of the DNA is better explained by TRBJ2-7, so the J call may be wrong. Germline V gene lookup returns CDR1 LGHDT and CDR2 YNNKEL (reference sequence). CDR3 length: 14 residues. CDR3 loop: CASSQIDRGFEQYF. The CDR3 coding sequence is TGTGCCAGCAGCCAAATCGACAGGGGATTCGAGCAGTACTTC.

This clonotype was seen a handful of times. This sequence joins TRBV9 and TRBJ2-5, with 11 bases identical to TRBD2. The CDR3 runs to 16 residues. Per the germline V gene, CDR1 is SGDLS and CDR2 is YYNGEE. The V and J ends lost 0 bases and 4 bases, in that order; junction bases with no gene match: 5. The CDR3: CASSVGGLAGGETQYF. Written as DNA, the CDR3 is TGTGCCAGCAGCGTAGGGGGTCTAGCGGGAGGAGAGACCCAGTACTTC.

CDR3 residues: CAISQGGGRAGETQYF. The CDR3 bases are TGTGCCATCAGTCAAGGTGGCGGGAGGGCCGGAGAGACCCAGTACTTC. The J gene is TRBJ2-5, the V gene TRBV10-3, with TRBD2 matching over 9 bases. The CDR3 consists of 16 residues. In germline, CDR1 is ENHRY, CDR2 SYGVKD. V dropped 5 bases and J dropped 4; count of bases not matched to a gene: 11.

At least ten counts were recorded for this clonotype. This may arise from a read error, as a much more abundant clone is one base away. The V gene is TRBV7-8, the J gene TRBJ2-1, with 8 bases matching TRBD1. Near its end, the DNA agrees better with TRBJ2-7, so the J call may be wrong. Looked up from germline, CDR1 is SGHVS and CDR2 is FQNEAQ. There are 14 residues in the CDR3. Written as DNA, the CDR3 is TGTGCCAGCAGCTTAAGGACAGGGATCAATGAGCAGTACTTC. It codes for CASSLRTGINEQYF.